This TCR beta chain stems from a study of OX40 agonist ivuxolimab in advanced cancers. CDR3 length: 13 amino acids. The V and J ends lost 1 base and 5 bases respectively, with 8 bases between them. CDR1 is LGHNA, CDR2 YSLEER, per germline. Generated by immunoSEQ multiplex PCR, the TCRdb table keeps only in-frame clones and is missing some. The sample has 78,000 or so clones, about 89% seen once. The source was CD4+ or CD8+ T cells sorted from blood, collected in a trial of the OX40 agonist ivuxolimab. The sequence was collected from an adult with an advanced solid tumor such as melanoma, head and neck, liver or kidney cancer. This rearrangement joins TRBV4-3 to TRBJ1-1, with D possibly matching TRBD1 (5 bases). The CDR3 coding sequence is TGCGCCAGCAGCCAAGTAAGGGGAACTGAAGCTTTCTTT. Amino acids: CASSQVRGTEAFF.